This TCR beta chain was obtained from a study of shared clonotypes between healthy human individuals (dated by TCRdb to the early 2020s). Regarding the complete study: A couple of women and a few men aged 18 to 49 years were included in the cohort. Per donor, three plates each were used for CD4 naive and CD4 memory, two for CD8 naive, and one for CD8 memory. Blood TCR repertoires of about 5 healthy adults were deeply sequenced to estimate repertoire size and the extent of clonotype sharing between individuals. Leukapheresis yielded between about 0.9 and 9 billion PBMCs per donor. Different laboratories and diverse techniques were used to prepare libraries and sequence TCR repertoires, to increase sequencing depth and limit assay-specific biases. The study at large found these results: Only blood was sampled, and tissue TCR repertoires likely differ from those in blood. Pairwise subsampling led to the expectation that sequencing depth would affect the degree of clonotype sharing among donors. Estimated clonotype richness was generally larger for naive than for memory subsets. Around 5.4% of naive CD4, 3.5% of naive CD8, 2% to 2.5% of memory CD4, and about 0.4% of memory CD8 clonotypes were shared across a handful of donors. Incomplete sequencing was indicated by rarefaction of sorted-subset datasets, despite the large sequencing depth. Because the study included only a small number of donors, the genetic and exposure-history diversity represented was limited. Clonotypes shared by all four sorted-subset donors showed higher generation probabilities than non-shared clonotypes.

From its cysteine to its phenylalanine, the CDR3 spans 13 amino acids. Kept here is only the CDR3 DNA, which spans 39 bases and is read in frame from base 1. In the germline V gene, CDR1 corresponds to SQVTM and CDR2 to ANQGSEA. Unmatched junction bases come to 3, with V trimmed by 4 bases and J by 2 bases. TCR CDR3 regions were amplified from genomic DNA by multiplex PCR using the deep immunoSEQ assay. Extracted genomic DNA from each cell subset was spread evenly across all wells of several immunoSEQ 96-well plates, with each plate serving as a replicate. For sorted subsets, each replicate PCR was loaded with about 0.2 ug genomic DNA, equivalent to about 33,000 T cell genomes. Purified libraries were quantified with a Qubit 3.0 fluorometer, sized on a Bioanalyzer 2100, and re-quantified with the KAPA Library Quantification kit. Each immunoSEQ 96-well plate was sequenced on its own single-read 150-cycle Illumina NextSeq 550 flow cell. The authors processed their data as follows. Because the immunoSEQ output held only junctional sequences and lacked quality scores, the filtering could not match the filtering applied to full-length reads. To assign V/J genes and CDR3, sequences were annotated against IMGT germline references using PyIR, a Python wrapper for IgBLAST v1.9. Any read was removed if the V/J assignment was weak (E-value above 1e-6), the CDR3 was missing, or the read contained stop codons, out-of-frame junctions, or ambiguous translated residues. V3J clonotypes were defined as sequences sharing the same inferred V gene, J gene, and CDR3 amino acid sequence. To compute the percentage overlap between repertoires, the number of shared unique clonotypes was divided by the size of the smaller repertoire. Richness of each repertoire was evaluated using RTK rarefaction, the Chao1 estimator, and Recon v2.1 estimates of unobserved clonotypes. For all TCRbeta clonotypes obtained by the gDNA method from several donors, generation probabilities were computed with OLGA. In its TCRdb copy, this immuneACCESS table keeps in-frame sequences only and misses some clones. Where compared with another copy, unresolved V genes explain less than half of these, and the others have no known cause. That table supplies the V and J calls and clone size; D and trimming were determined from the DNA. The sample yields about 2.3 million clones; 85% to 95% were counted once. The ten largest clones take up about 0.41% of the sample.

About this clone: Its antigen specificity is not known. No base quality information exists; no much larger clone differs at one position. This specimen includes other DNA sequences encoding the same CDR3.

Donors were healthy HIV-negative adults with no recently reported acute infections or vaccinations. Every donor was a Caucasian adult residing in Nashville, Tennessee, USA. CD4+ T cells were enriched by magnetic negative selection; naive cells were then positively selected on CD45RA, and the negative fraction formed the memory subset. Blood was collected by leukapheresis, and PBMCs were isolated by Ficoll-Histopaque density gradient centrifugation and then cryopreserved in liquid nitrogen vapor phase. Analytical flow cytometry was used to check the purity and quantity of every magnetically sorted T cell population. From each sorted fraction, genomic DNA was isolated and quantified by UV absorbance on a Nanodrop 2000c.

Sequencing was performed on naive CD4+ T cells from PBMCs. The cell subset or site label here, explained by the study, means: CD45RA+ positively selected. This clonotype originated in a man aged 18 to 30 in good health. Some clones in this sample may be carry-over from other donors' samples. The sequence is built from TRBV29-1 and TRBJ2-7, and 9 bases in between align with TRBD1. The bases read TGCAGCGTTGGGGGACAGGGCGCCTACGAGCAGTACTTC. Its translation reads: CSVGGQGAYEQYF.